These T cell receptor beta chains were read from a single sample in a study of blood T cell repertoires in COVID-19. Some clones are missing from TCRdb's copy, which holds only in-frame ones; the method was immunoSEQ multiplex PCR. The profile shows about 61,000 clones, about 90% of them singletons. Material for sequencing was peripheral blood. These receptors all stem from a man aged 80 or over in a cohort sampled during active COVID-19. The CDR3 runs from the conserved cysteine through the conserved F or W. The D gene is left open where the match is weak. Some rows have no size entry. The others give once, few or many, or a class for an expanded clone.

-,TRBV9,TRBJ1-1,TRBD1,CASSVQGQGPANTEAFF,TGTGCCAGCAGCGTACAGGGACAGGGGCCAGCAAACACTGAAGCTTTCTTT
-,TRBV21-1,TRBJ1-3,-,CASKYPGNTIYF,TGTGCCAGCAAATATCCCGGAAACACCATATATTTT
-,TRBV11-2,TRBJ2-1,TRBD1,CASSSGTGDNEQFF,TGTGCCAGCAGCTCCGGGACAGGGGACAATGAGCAGTTCTTC
-,TRBV5-4,TRBJ1-2,TRBD1,CASSLGRGAYGYTF,TGTGCCAGCAGCTTAGGCAGGGGGGCCTATGGCTACACCTTC
-,TRBV25-1,TRBJ2-5,TRBD2,CASSTSGRIQETQYF,TGTGCCAGCAGTACTAGCGGGAGGATACAAGAGACCCAGTACTTC
-,TRBV30,TRBJ2-7,TRBD1,CAWSRDRGAYEQYF,TGTGCCTGGAGCCGGGACAGGGGAGCCTACGAGCAGTACTTC
once,TRBV11-3,TRBJ2-3,TRBD2,CASSPGTSGGSDTQYF,TGTGCCAGCAGCCCGGGGACTAGCGGGGGTTCAGATACGCAGTATTTT
-,TRBV6-7,TRBJ2-7,-,CASIFTGTPVSEQYF,TGTGCCAGCATTTTTACCGGGACACCAGTGTCTGAGCAGTACTTC
-,TRBV1,TRBJ2-7,-,CTSSQAGMHPYEQYF,TGCACCAGCAGCCAAGCCGGGATGCATCCTTACGAGCAGTACTTC
once,TRBV19,TRBJ2-2,TRBD2,CASSIDKRGYTGELFF,TGTGCCAGTAGTATAGACAAGCGGGGGTACACCGGGGAGCTGTTTTTT
-,TRBV7-2,TRBJ1-4,-,CASSPRGGANEKLFF,TGTGCCAGCAGCCCGAGGGGGGGAGCTAATGAAAAACTGTTTTTT
once,TRBV19,TRBJ2-3,TRBD1,CASKTGASTDTQYF,TGTGCCAGTAAAACAGGGGCGAGCACAGATACGCAGTATTTT
-,TRBV7-2,TRBJ1-2,-,CASSPLPPKQGGNYGYTF,TGTGCCAGCAGCCCCCTGCCCCCGAAACAGGGTGGCAACTATGGCTACACCTTC
-,TRBV7-8,TRBJ2-1,-,CASSLGETEQFF,TGTGCCAGCAGCTTAGGCGAGACAGAGCAGTTCTTC
-,TRBV7-8,TRBJ2-7,TRBD1,CASSRTGGYEQYF,TGTGCCAGCAGCCGGACAGGGGGTTACGAGCAGTACTTC
-,TRBV5-4,TRBJ2-5,-,CASSLSDNSATQYF,TGTGCCAGCAGCTTGTCAGACAACTCTGCGACCCAGTACTTC
-,TRBV2,TRBJ1-1,-,CASTGTLNTEAFF,TGTGCCAGCACCGGGACATTGAACACTGAAGCTTTCTTT
-,TRBV6-5,TRBJ2-3,-,CASRRGTDTQYF,TGTGCCAGCAGACGGGGGACAGATACGCAGTATTTT
-,TRBV6-6,TRBJ1-1,TRBD1,CASSPDRGGLNTEAFF,TGTGCCAGCAGCCCGGACAGGGGAGGGTTGAACACTGAAGCTTTCTTT
once,TRBV11-2,TRBJ2-1,TRBD1,CASSVRGQDNEQFF,TGTGCCAGCAGCGTCAGGGGGCAGGACAATGAGCAGTTCTTC
-,TRBV12-5,TRBJ2-1,TRBD2,CASGSTTSGRAFF,TGTGCTAGTGGTTCGACCACTAGCGGGAGGGCCTTCTTC
-,TRBV2,TRBJ1-4,-,CASSDQVGANEKLFF,TGTGCCAGCAGTGACCAGGTGGGAGCTAATGAAAAACTGTTTTTT
-,TRBV7-6,TRBJ2-4,TRBD1,CASSLTGENIQYF,TGTGCCAGCAGCTTGACAGGGGAAAACATTCAGTACTTC
-,TRBV6-2/TRBV6-3,TRBJ1-1,TRBD1,CASSDDRGTEAFF,TGTGCCAGCAGTGACGACAGGGGGACTGAAGCTTTCTTT
once,TRBV5-6,TRBJ1-2,-,CASSIGLSYGYTF,TGTGCCAGCAGCATCGGACTGTCCTATGGCTACACCTTC
-,TRBV11-2,TRBJ1-2,-,CASSPSGYGSYGYTF,TGTGCCAGCAGTCCGTCGGGGTACGGCAGCTATGGCTACACCTTC
-,TRBV28,TRBJ2-4,TRBD1,CASSLTGGAAKNIQYF,TGTGCCAGCAGTTTGACAGGGGGCGCGGCCAAAAACATTCAGTACTTC
-,TRBV10-2,TRBJ2-2,TRBD1,CASSRTGSDTGELFF,TGCGCCAGCAGTCGGACAGGCTCGGACACCGGGGAGCTGTTTTTT
-,TRBV2,TRBJ1-4,-,CASSEGQPNEKLFF,TGTGCCAGCAGTGAAGGACAGCCGAATGAAAAACTGTTTTTT
once,TRBV7-2,TRBJ2-7,-,CASGLAGANGREQYF,TGTGCCAGCGGGCTGGCGGGGGCGAACGGGAGGGAGCAGTACTTC
-,TRBV6-6,TRBJ1-2,TRBD1,CASSLRTGAGYTF,TGTGCCAGCAGTTTAAGGACAGGGGCCGGCTACACCTTC
medium-sized,TRBV4-2,TRBJ1-5,TRBD1,CASSQEGTGRNQPQHF,TGTGCCAGCAGCCAAGAAGGGACAGGGCGAAATCAGCCCCAGCATTTT
once,TRBV30,TRBJ2-7,TRBD1,CAWRTGGAPYEQYF,TGTGCCTGGCGGACAGGGGGCGCCCCCTACGAGCAGTACTTC
-,TRBV19,TRBJ2-7,TRBD1,CATSTGSSEQYF,TGTGCCACTTCGACAGGGTCCAGCGAGCAGTACTTC
-,TRBV10-3,TRBJ1-2,TRBD1,CAISEPGDRGQYGYTF,TGTGCCATCAGTGAGCCAGGCGACAGGGGGCAATATGGCTACACCTTC
-,TRBV27,TRBJ1-2,-,CASSSHQFYGYTF,TGTGCCAGCAGTTCACATCAGTTTTATGGCTACACCTTC
-,TRBV10-3,TRBJ1-2,-,CAISEERNYGYTF,TGTGCCATCAGTGAGGAGCGTAACTATGGCTACACCTTC
-,TRBV10-1,TRBJ2-5,TRBD2,CASSESAGAVGETQYF,TGCGCCAGCAGTGAGTCAGCGGGGGCCGTCGGGGAGACCCAGTACTTC
-,TRBV30,TRBJ2-7,TRBD2,CAWSRYSGINEQYF,TGTGCCTGGAGTCGTTATAGCGGGATCAACGAGCAGTACTTC
-,TRBV19,TRBJ1-2,-,CASSIGRDFGYTF,TGTGCCAGTAGTATAGGTCGGGATTTTGGCTACACCTTC